This T cell receptor (beta chain) appears in the sequencing data of a study of cytomegalovirus exposure and HLA in healthy donors. Study conclusions and caveats: Information on immune exposure was restricted to one variable (CMV serostatus). Among the sequence variants, a highly shared cluster was likely an artifact of sequencing. Reported results showed that the classifier diagnosed cytomegalovirus status with high specificity and sensitivity.

The PCR employed 60 Vbeta primers together with 13 Jbeta primers. Data came from immunoSEQ multiplex PCR; TCRdb stores just in-frame clones and leaves some out. In the table there are 130,000 or so clones, around nine tenths of which are singletons. This clone appeared a few times. No antigen is known for it. CDR1 SGDLS and CDR2 YYNGEE come from the germline V gene. The V segment lost 0 bases and the J segment 3 bases; nucleotides outside the gene matches: 9. The CDR3 length is 16 residues. Sequences were obtained from PBMCs. This receptor was taken from a woman aged 25 to 39 in good health and CMV-seronegative. The V and J genes are TRBV9 and TRBJ2-7, with 7 bases matching TRBD2. Here the CDR3 DNA reads TGTGCCAGCAGCGTAGCCCCCGGGACTAATTACTACGAGCAGTACTTC. Translation gives CASSVAPGTNYYEQYF.